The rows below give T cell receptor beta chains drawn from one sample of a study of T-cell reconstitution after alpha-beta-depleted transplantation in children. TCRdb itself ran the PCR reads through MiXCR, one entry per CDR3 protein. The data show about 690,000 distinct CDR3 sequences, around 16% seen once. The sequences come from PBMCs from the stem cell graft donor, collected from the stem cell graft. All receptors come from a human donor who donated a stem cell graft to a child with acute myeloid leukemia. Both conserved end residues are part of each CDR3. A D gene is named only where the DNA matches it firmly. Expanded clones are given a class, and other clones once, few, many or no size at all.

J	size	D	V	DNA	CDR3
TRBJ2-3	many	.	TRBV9	TGTGCCAGCAGCGTAGGGTCGACAGGAGGCGGGTTTAGCACAGATACGCAGTATTTT	CASSVGSTGGGFSTDTQYF
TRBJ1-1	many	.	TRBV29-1	TGCAGCGTTGTGGGGTCGGGAGACACTGAAGCTTTCTTT	CSVVGSGDTEAFF
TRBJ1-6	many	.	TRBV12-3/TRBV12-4	TGTGCCAGCAGTCGGGGCGATCATTCACCCCTCCACTTT	CASSRGDHSPLHF
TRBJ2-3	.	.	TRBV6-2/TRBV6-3	TGTGCCAGCAGTTACCTACCTCCTTCCGGGGCCACAGATACGCAGTATTTT	CASSYLPPSGATDTQYF
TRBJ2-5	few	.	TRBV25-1	TGTGCCAGCAGTGACGGGTTCATAAAACAAGAGACCCAGTACTTC	CASSDGFIKQETQYF
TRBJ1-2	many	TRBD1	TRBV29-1	TGCAGCGTTGCACAGGGGGATGGCTACACCTTC	CSVAQGDGYTF
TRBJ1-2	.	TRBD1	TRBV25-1	TGTGCCAGCGGACAGGGTATTGTCTACACCTTC	CASGQGIVYTF
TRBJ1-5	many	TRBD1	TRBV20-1	TGCAGTGCTAGAGGGACAGGACAAAATCAGCCCCAGCATTTT	CSARGTGQNQPQHF
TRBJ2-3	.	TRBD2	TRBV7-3	TGTGCCAGCAGCCCCTGGACTAGCGGCCCCACAGATACGCAGTATTTT	CASSPWTSGPTDTQYF
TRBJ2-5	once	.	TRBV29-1	TGCAGCGTTTTCGACCCAGCGGTGAAGACCCAGTACTTC	CSVFDPAVKTQYF
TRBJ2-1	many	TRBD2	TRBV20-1	TGCAGTGCCTCAGCTCCGGGACTAATAACGTACGAGCAGTTCTTC	CSASAPGLITYEQFF
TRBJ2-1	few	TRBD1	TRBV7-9	TGTGCCAGCACCGGGACAGGGAATGGCAATGAGCAGTTCTTC	CASTGTGNGNEQFF
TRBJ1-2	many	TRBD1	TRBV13	TGTGCCAGCAGCTCCGGACAGGGAGGTATGGGCTACACCTTC	CASSSGQGGMGYTF
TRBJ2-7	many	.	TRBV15	TGTGCCACCAGCATCCTCGACAGCTCCTACGAGCAGTACTTC	CATSILDSSYEQYF
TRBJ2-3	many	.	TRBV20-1	TGCGCTGGGGGATTGGAGGATACGCAGTATTTT	CAGGLEDTQYF
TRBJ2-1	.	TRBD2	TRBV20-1	TGCAGTGCTAGAGAGAGCGGGGACTACAATGAGCAGTTCTTC	CSARESGDYNEQFF
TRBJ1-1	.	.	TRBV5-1	TGCGCCAGCAGCTGGCGGACGGGGAACACTGAAGCTTTCTTT	CASSWRTGNTEAFF
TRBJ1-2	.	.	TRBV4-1	TGCGCCAGCAGCCAAGGCAGGTTACGGGGTGGCTACACCTTC	CASSQGRLRGGYTF
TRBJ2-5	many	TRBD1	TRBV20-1	TGCAGTGCTCGGACAGGGGTCCAAGAGACCCAGTACTTC	CSARTGVQETQYF
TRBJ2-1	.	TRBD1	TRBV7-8	TGTGCCAGCAGCCGCATGGGACAGGCTACCTACAATGAGCAGTTCTTC	CASSRMGQATYNEQFF
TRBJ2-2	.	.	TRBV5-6	TGTGCCAGCAGACTAACGGGACAGAACACCGGGGAGCTGTTTTTT	CASRLTGQNTGELFF
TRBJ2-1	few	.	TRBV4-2	TGTGCCAGCAGCCGCCCTAGGGGGACAACCTCCCCCGGTGAGCAGTTCTTC	CASSRPRGTTSPGEQFF
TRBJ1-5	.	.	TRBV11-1	TGTGCCAGCAGCTTAGAGCTGGGGCAGCCCCAGCATTTT	CASSLELGQPQHF
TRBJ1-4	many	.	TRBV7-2	TGTGCCAGCAGCTTACAGGGGAGCCCAACTAATGAAAAACTGTTTTTT	CASSLQGSPTNEKLFF
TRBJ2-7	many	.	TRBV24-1	TGTGCCACCAGGGGACGAGGCTCCTACGAGCAGTACTTC	CATRGRGSYEQYF
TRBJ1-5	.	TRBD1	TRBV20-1	TGCAGTGCTAGTAGTACAGGGGTGTTTAGCAATCAGCCCCAGCATTTT	CSASSTGVFSNQPQHF
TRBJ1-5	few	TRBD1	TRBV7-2	TGTGCCAGCAGCTTAGGGGGAGGGGGCTGGAGCAATCAGCCCCAGCATTTT	CASSLGGGGWSNQPQHF
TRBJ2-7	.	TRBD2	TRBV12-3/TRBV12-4	TGTGCCAGCAGCCCGTCTTCACTAGCGTACTCCTACGAGCAGTACTTC	CASSPSSLAYSYEQYF
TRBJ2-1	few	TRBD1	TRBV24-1	TGTGCCACCAGCACTAATTACAGGGGTGATGAGCAGTTCTTC	CATSTNYRGDEQFF
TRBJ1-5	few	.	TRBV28	TGTGCCAGCAGTCCTTTGGGGGGAGGCGGACAGCCCCAGCATTTT	CASSPLGGGGQPQHF
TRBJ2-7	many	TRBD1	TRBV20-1	TGCAGTGCCCATCGGACAGGGAGGAACTACGAGCAGTACTTC	CSAHRTGRNYEQYF
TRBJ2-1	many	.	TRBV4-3	TGCGCCAGCAGCCGACAGATTTTAGATGGGTACAATGAGCAGTTCTTC	CASSRQILDGYNEQFF
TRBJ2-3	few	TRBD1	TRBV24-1	TGTGCCACCAGTGACTTGGGACAGGGCAGGGCAGATACGCAGTATTTT	CATSDLGQGRADTQYF
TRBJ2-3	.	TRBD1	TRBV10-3	TGTGCCACGACCGGGACAGTTAGCACAGATACGCAGTATTTT	CATTGTVSTDTQYF
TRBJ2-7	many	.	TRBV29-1	TGCAGCGTTGGGGCCGGGACACCCTTGGAGCAGTACTTC	CSVGAGTPLEQYF
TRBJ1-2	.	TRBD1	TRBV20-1	TGCAGTGCTAGACCGCCTGACAGGGCGGGCTACACCTTC	CSARPPDRAGYTF
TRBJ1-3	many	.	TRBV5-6	TGTGCCAGCAGCTTGGAGGTAGGACGGAAGTTCTCTGGAAACACCATATATTTT	CASSLEVGRKFSGNTIYF
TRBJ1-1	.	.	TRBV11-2	TGTGCCAGCAGCTTAGTCCTAGACACTGAAGCTTTCTTT	CASSLVLDTEAFF
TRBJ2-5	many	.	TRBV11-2	TGTGCCAGCAGCCCAAGGGGTAAGACCCAGTACTTC	CASSPRGKTQYF
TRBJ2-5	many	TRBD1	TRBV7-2	TGTGCCAGCAGCTCGGGACAGTGGCAAGAGACCCAGTACTTC	CASSSGQWQETQYF
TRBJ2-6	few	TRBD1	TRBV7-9	TGTGCCAGCAGCCCGGACAGGGCATACTCTGGGGCCAACGTCCTGACTTTC	CASSPDRAYSGANVLTF
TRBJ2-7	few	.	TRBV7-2	TGTGCCAGCAGCTTAGCGCGGTCCAGGGTCTACGAGCAGTACTTC	CASSLARSRVYEQYF
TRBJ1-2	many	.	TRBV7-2	TGTGCCAGCAGCCTGGGGATTGGCTATGGCTACACCTTC	CASSLGIGYGYTF
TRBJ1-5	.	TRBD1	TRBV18	TGTGCCAGCTCATTACAGGGGGGTCGGGAGCCCCAGCATTTT	CASSLQGGREPQHF
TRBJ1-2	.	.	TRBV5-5	TGTGCCAGCAGCCCCGTCACGGGGGACGGCTATGGCTACACCTTC	CASSPVTGDGYGYTF
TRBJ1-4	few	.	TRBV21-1	TGTGCCAGCAGCAAAGGGTTACTTAATGAAAAACTGTTTTTT	CASSKGLLNEKLFF
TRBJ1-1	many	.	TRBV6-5	TGTGCCAGCAGCTATGGGGGGTCGGGGGCGCGGAGGACTGAAGCTTTCTTT	CASSYGGSGARRTEAFF
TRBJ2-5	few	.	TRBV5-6	TGTGCCAGCAGCTTGGCGTCTACTATCTCTGGGGAAGAGACCCAGTACTTC	CASSLASTISGEETQYF